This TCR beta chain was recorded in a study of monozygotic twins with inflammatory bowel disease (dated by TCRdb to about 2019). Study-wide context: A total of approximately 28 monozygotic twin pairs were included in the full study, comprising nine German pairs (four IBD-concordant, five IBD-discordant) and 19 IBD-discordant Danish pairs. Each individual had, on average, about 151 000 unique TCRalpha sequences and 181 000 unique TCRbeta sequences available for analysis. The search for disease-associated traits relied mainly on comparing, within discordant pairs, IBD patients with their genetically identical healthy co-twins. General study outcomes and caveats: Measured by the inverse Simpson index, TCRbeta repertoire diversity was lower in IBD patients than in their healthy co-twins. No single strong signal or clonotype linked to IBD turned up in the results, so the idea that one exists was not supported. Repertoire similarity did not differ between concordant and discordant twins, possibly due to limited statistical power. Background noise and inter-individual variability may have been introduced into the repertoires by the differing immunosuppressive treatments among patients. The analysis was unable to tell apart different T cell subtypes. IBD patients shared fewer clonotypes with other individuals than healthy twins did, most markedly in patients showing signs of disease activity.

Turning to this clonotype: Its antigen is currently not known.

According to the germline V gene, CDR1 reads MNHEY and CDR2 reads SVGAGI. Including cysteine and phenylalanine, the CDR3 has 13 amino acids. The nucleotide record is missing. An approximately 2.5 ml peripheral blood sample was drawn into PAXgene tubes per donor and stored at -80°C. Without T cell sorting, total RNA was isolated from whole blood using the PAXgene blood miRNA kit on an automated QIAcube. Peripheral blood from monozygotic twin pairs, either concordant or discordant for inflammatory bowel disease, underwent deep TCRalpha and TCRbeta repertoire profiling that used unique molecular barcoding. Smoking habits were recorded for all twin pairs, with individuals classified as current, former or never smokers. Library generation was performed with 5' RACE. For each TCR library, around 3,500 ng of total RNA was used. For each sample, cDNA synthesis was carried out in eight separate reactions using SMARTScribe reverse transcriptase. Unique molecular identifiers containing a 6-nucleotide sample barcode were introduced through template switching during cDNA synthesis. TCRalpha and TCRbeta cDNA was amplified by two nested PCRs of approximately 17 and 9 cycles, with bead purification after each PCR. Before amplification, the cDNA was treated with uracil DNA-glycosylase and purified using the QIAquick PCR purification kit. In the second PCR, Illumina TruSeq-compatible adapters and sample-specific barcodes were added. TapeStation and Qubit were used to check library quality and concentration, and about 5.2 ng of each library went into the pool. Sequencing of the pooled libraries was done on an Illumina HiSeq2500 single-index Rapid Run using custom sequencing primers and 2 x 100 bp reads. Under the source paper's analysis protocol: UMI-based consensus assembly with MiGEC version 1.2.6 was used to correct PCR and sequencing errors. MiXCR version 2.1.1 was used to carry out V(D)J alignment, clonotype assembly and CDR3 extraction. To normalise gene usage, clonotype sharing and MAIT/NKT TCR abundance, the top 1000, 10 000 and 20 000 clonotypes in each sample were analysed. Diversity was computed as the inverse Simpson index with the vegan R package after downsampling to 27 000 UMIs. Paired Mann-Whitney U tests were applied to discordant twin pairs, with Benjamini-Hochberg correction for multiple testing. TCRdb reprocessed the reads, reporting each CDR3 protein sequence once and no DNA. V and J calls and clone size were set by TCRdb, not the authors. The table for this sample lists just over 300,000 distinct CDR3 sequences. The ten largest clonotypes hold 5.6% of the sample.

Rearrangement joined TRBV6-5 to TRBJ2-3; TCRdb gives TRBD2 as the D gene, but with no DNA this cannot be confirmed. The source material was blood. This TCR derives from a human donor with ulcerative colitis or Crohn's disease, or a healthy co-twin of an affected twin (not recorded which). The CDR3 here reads CASRAATSHTQYF.